The source of this TCR beta chain is a study of response to subunit inactivated influenza vaccine. MiXCR, run by TCRdb on the RT-PCR reads, gives a single entry per CDR3 protein. The data contain roughly 520,000 distinct CDR3 sequences, over 25% of them seen just once; the ten biggest clones take up approximately 2%. The CDR3 is made up of 15 amino acids. V gave up 0 bases and J gave up 1 base, with 7 bases separating them. Germline V lookup: CDR1 SGHAT, CDR2 FQNNGV. The chain joins TRBV11-2 to TRBJ1-3; D perhaps matches TRBD1 (6 bases). This receptor was taken from a man between 45 and 60 years old who received an inactivated influenza vaccine. This material consisted of CD4+ T cells sorted from PBMCs, taken roughly 5 days after vaccination. The CDR3 loop is CASSLERGSGNTIYF. The DNA of the CDR3 is TGTGCCAGCAGCTTAGAAAGGGGGTCTGGAAACACCATATATTTT.